This TCR beta chain was recorded in a study of Ad26.COV2.S vaccination and SARS-CoV-2 variants. Study summary: Vaccine-arm donor from the placebo-controlled COV1001 Ad26.COV2.S trial.

Study-wide points: In TCR breadth and depth analyses, total T cell responses may have been underestimated. Placebo and vaccine recipients had non-spike TCR breadth that was similar. Considerable breadth of spike-specific CD8+ and CD4+ T cell responses has reportedly been documented following vaccination.

The CDR3 covers 14 residues. V lost 4 bases, J lost 6 bases, and 12 bases lay in between. CDR1 is MGHDK, CDR2 SYGVNS, per germline. Indicated treatment: around 19 received Ad26.COV2.S at low or high dose, single or two shots; roughly five received placebo; per-sample allocation not given. The samples were gathered on day 63 after the first injection of vaccine or placebo. To note about this clone: Antigen specificity is unknown.

Sequencing was performed with immunoSEQ multiplex PCR; in TCRdb, only in-frame clones are kept and a portion is missing. The sample yields hundreds of thousands of clones, approximately 90% seen once. This clonotype originated in a person between 18 and 59 years old who received the Ad26.COV2.S COVID-19 vaccine or a placebo. The rearrangement links TRBV25-1 to TRBJ2-2; a possible D gene is TRBD2 (7 bases). Sample: peripheral blood, taken in a trial of Ad26.COV2.S vaccine versus placebo. The CDR3 coding sequence is TGTGCCAGCAGTGCTCTGGGGGGGCCCGGGGAGCTGTTTTTT. It yields the protein CASSALGGPGELFF. Filled out from reference TRBV25-1 and TRBJ2-2, the complete variable domain reads EADIYQTPRYLVIGTGKKITLECSQTMGHDKMYWYQQDPGMELHLIHYSYGVNSTEKGDLSSESTVSRIRTEHFPLTLESARPSHTSQYLCASSALGGPGELFFGEGSRLTVL.